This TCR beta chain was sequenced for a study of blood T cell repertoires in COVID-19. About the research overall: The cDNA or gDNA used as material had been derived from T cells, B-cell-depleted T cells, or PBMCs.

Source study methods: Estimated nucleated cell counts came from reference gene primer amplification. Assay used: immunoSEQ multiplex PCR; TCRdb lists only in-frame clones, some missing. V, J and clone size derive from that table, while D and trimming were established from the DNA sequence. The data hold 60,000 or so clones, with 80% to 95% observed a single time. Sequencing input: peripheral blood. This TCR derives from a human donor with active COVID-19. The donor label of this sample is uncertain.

This chain's CDR3 is CASSLSGDRVFYEQYF. CDR3 DNA sequence: TGTGCCAGCAGTTTATCGGGCGACAGGGTGTTCTACGAGCAGTACTTC. The chain has TRBV27 and TRBJ2-7; TRBD1 agrees at 7 bases. Germline trimming cut 0 bases from V and 3 bases from J; bases unmatched to any gene: 8. The CDR3 length is 16 residues. In germline, CDR1 is MNHEY, CDR2 SMNVEV (reference sequence).